This is a list of T cell receptor beta chains from one sample in a study of long-term antiretroviral therapy in people with HIV. Clones were sequenced by immunoSEQ multiplex PCR, and TCRdb holds only the in-frame ones, with some missing. The data contain approximately 35,000 clones, about 93% of them singletons. The source material was unsorted PBMCs, sampled around 5.3 years after starting antiretroviral therapy. These receptor sequences come from a woman between 50 and 59 years old with HIV. CDR3s include the opening cysteine and the closing phenylalanine or tryptophan. A D gene is named only where the DNA matches it firmly. Clone size is given for some rows only: seen once, a few or many times, or a class if the clone is expanded.

j_gene	d_gene	v_gene	abundance	CDR3aa	CDR3nt
TRBJ1-2	TRBD1	TRBV19	-	CASSFRDSYGYTF	TGTGCCAGTAGTTTCCGGGACAGCTATGGCTACACCTTC
TRBJ2-5	TRBD1	TRBV4-1	-	CASSQTGTGAGETQYF	TGCGCCAGCAGCCAGACCGGGACAGGGGCCGGGGAGACCCAGTACTTC
TRBJ2-7	-	TRBV2	-	CASSVSSYEQYF	TGTGCCAGCTCCGTGAGCTCCTACGAGCAGTACTTC
TRBJ1-2	-	TRBV30	-	CAWGRVGVYGYTF	TGTGCCTGGGGCAGGGTAGGGGTCTATGGCTACACCTTC
TRBJ1-6	-	TRBV5-1	-	CASSFPGGNSPLHF	TGCGCCAGCAGCTTTCCGGGAGGTAATTCACCCCTCCACTTT
TRBJ2-1	-	TRBV29-1	-	CSVVGHPINEQFF	TGCAGCGTTGTCGGACACCCAATCAATGAGCAGTTCTTC
TRBJ2-2	-	TRBV7-8	-	CASSLSRTGELFF	TGTGCCAGCAGCTTAAGTCGGACCGGGGAGCTGTTTTTT
TRBJ1-6	-	TRBV19	once	CASSIGRRQNSPLHF	TGTGCCAGTAGTATAGGAAGGAGGCAGAATTCACCCCTCCACTTT
TRBJ2-1	-	TRBV6-1	-	CASSVPAWRRSYNEQFF	TGTGCCAGCAGTGTTCCTGCTTGGCGGCGCTCCTACAATGAGCAGTTCTTC
TRBJ2-5	-	TRBV7-9	-	CASSLGSQGGEETQYF	TGTGCCAGCAGCTTAGGTTCACAGGGGGGGGAAGAGACCCAGTACTTC
TRBJ2-1	-	TRBV6-5	-	CASGKGMTPYNEQFF	TGTGCCAGCGGTAAAGGGATGACACCTTATAATGAGCAGTTCTTC
TRBJ2-1	-	TRBV11-3	once	CASSLDGGYNEQFF	TGTGCCAGCAGCTTAGACGGCGGGTACAATGAGCAGTTCTTC
TRBJ1-4	-	TRBV2	-	CASRGRNEKLFF	TGTGCCAGCAGGGGGCGAAATGAAAAACTGTTTTTT
TRBJ1-6	TRBD1	TRBV6-5	few	CASSSFPAGGNSPLHF	TGTGCCAGCAGTTCTTTTCCAGCAGGGGGGAATTCACCCCTCCACTTT
TRBJ1-5	-	TRBV30	once	CAWSAAPGSYQPQHF	TGTGCCTGGAGTGCCGCTCCAGGGAGTTATCAGCCCCAGCATTTT
TRBJ2-1	TRBD2	TRBV7-2	once	CASSLLAGPNEQFF	TGTGCCAGCAGCTTACTAGCGGGGCCCAATGAGCAGTTCTTC
TRBJ2-1	-	TRBV7-9	-	CASSPGGTGSNEQFF	TGTGCCAGCAGCCCCGGGGGTACAGGGAGTAATGAGCAGTTCTTC
TRBJ1-2	-	TRBV18	once	CASSPLPAGPYPGGYTF	TGTGCCAGCTCACCTTTACCCGCAGGACCCTACCCGGGAGGCTACACCTTC
TRBJ2-5	TRBD2	TRBV5-8	-	CASSPAYGGRETQYF	TGTGCCAGCAGCCCTGCCTACGGGGGGAGGGAGACCCAGTACTTC
TRBJ1-5	-	TRBV27	-	CASSLSGPRRNQPQHF	TGTGCCAGCAGTTTATCAGGTCCTCGCCGTAATCAGCCCCAGCATTTT
TRBJ1-4	TRBD1	TRBV6-5	-	CASSYVTGGGEKLFF	TGTGCCAGCAGTTACGTGACAGGGGGGGGAGAAAAACTGTTTTTT
TRBJ2-2	-	TRBV2	-	CASSVLGANTGELFF	TGTGCCAGCAGTGTATTGGGGGCCAACACCGGGGAGCTGTTTTTT
TRBJ2-1	-	TRBV5-6	-	CASSHRVWEQFF	TGTGCCAGCAGCCACAGGGTATGGGAGCAGTTCTTC
TRBJ1-3	TRBD1	TRBV6-6	-	CASSHGAQGQTIYF	TGTGCCAGCAGTCACGGTGCACAGGGGCAAACCATATATTTT
TRBJ1-5	-	TRBV30	-	CAWSVRWGGQPQHF	TGTGCCTGGAGTGTACGGTGGGGAGGTCAGCCCCAGCATTTT
TRBJ2-2	-	TRBV5-1	-	CASSFSGEATGELFF	TGCGCCAGCAGCTTCTCTGGGGAGGCCACCGGGGAGCTGTTTTTT
TRBJ1-1	-	TRBV18	-	CASSHGPTVNTEAFF	TGTGCCAGCTCCCACGGCCCGACCGTGAACACTGAAGCTTTCTTT
TRBJ2-7	-	TRBV7-9	-	CASSSLGGTYEQYF	TGTGCCAGCAGCTCCCTAGGGGGTACCTACGAGCAGTACTTC
TRBJ2-7	TRBD1	TRBV4-1	-	CASSQPDRDYEQYF	TGCGCCAGCAGCCAGCCGGACAGGGACTACGAGCAGTACTTC
TRBJ2-3	-	TRBV7-2	-	CASSLDTSTDTQYF	TGTGCCAGCAGCTTAGATACTAGCACAGATACGCAGTATTTT
TRBJ2-1	TRBD1	TRBV2	-	CASRTGGSYNEQFF	TGTGCCAGCAGGACAGGGGGCTCCTACAATGAGCAGTTCTTC
TRBJ2-7	-	TRBV7-3	-	CASSPFGVLGTYEQYF	TGTGCCAGCAGCCCCTTCGGGGTTCTCGGCACCTACGAGCAGTACTTC
TRBJ1-6	-	TRBV2	once	CASRGLVNSPLHF	TGTGCCAGCCGGGGGTTGGTTAATTCACCCCTCCACTTT
TRBJ2-5	-	TRBV7-2	-	CASSLGGGTPFQYF	TGTGCCAGCAGCTTAGGAGGGGGAACGCCTTTCCAGTACTTC
TRBJ2-7	-	TRBV6-5	-	CASRRRQGTYEQYF	TGTGCCAGCAGACGACGTCAGGGGACCTACGAGCAGTACTTC
TRBJ1-4	TRBD1	TRBV28	-	CASSLPGTGAIRGKLFF	TGTGCCAGCAGTTTACCGGGGACAGGGGCCATAAGGGGAAAACTGTTTTTT
TRBJ1-6	-	TRBV23-1	-	CASSQFMRFSSKSPLHF	TGCGCCAGCAGTCAATTCATGAGGTTCTCGTCCAAATCACCCCTCCACTTT
TRBJ1-1	-	TRBV11-3	-	CASSLAANTEAFF	TGTGCCAGCAGCTTAGCAGCGAACACTGAAGCTTTCTTT
TRBJ1-3	-	TRBV6-1	-	CAIRSGTPGNTIYF	TGTGCCATCCGATCAGGGACGCCTGGAAACACCATATATTTT
TRBJ2-3	-	TRBV5-1	-	CASSPGTLEDTQYF	TGCGCCAGCAGCCCCGGGACTTTGGAAGATACGCAGTATTTT
TRBJ2-2	TRBD1	TRBV7-3	-	CASRSTGTGETGELFF	TGTGCCAGCAGGTCAACTGGGACAGGGGAAACCGGGGAGCTGTTTTTT
TRBJ2-1	TRBD2	TRBV7-3	-	CASSLRMSGLHNEQFF	TGTGCCAGCAGCTTAAGAATGTCGGGACTACACAATGAGCAGTTCTTC
TRBJ1-6	TRBD1	TRBV11-2	-	CASSFSGLDRDSPLHF	TGTGCCAGCAGTTTCAGCGGGTTGGACAGGGATTCACCCCTCCACTTT
TRBJ2-5	TRBD2	TRBV7-6	-	CASSPRGTSGGAGETQYF	TGTGCCAGCAGCCCAAGGGGGACTAGCGGGGGGGCCGGAGAGACCCAGTACTTC
TRBJ1-1	-	TRBV10-1	-	CASSALPDTEAFF	TGCGCCAGCAGTGCCCTCCCTGACACTGAAGCTTTCTTT
TRBJ1-2	TRBD1	TRBV6-5	-	CASSYGQARGYTF	TGTGCCAGCAGTTACGGACAGGCAAGAGGCTACACCTTC
TRBJ1-5	-	TRBV18	-	CASSPSARINQPQHF	TGTGCCAGCTCACCTTCGGCTAGGATCAATCAGCCCCAGCATTTT
TRBJ2-6	-	TRBV19	-	CASSRGAGGPGANVLTF	TGTGCCAGTAGCAGGGGGGCGGGGGGCCCTGGGGCCAACGTCCTGACTTTC
TRBJ2-1	TRBD1	TRBV7-3	-	CASSLTRTGGNEQFF	TGTGCCAGCAGCTTAACCCGGACAGGGGGGAATGAGCAGTTCTTC
TRBJ2-3	-	TRBV5-4	-	CASSSEPGADTQYF	TGTGCCAGCAGCTCTGAACCGGGGGCAGATACGCAGTATTTT
TRBJ1-4	-	TRBV5-6	-	CASSLAGGDEKLFF	TGTGCCAGCAGCTTGGCTGGGGGAGATGAAAAACTGTTTTTT
TRBJ2-5	-	TRBV21-1	once	CASSPPLCPFGAGGPQETQYF	TGTGCCAGCAGCCCACCCCTTTGCCCATTCGGGGCGGGGGGCCCCCAAGAGACCCAGTACTTC
TRBJ2-3	-	TRBV6-5	-	CASSYTQGRTDTQYF	TGTGCCAGCAGTTACACACAGGGAAGGACAGATACGCAGTATTTT
TRBJ2-1	TRBD1	TRBV19	-	CASSIFGTGVGEQFF	TGTGCCAGTAGTATTTTTGGGACAGGGGTGGGTGAGCAGTTCTTC